These 8 T cell receptor beta chains were sequenced from one sample in a study of response to subunit inactivated influenza vaccine. TCRdb re-called the RT-PCR reads with MiXCR, one entry per CDR3 protein. Of about 500,000 distinct CDR3 sequences listed, 16% are singletons. Sequencing used CD4+ T cells sorted from PBMCs, obtained around 2 years after vaccination. These receptors originate from a man between 50 and 75 years old who received an inactivated influenza vaccine.

The sample holds a few counts of this clonotype. The chain carries TRBV4-2 and TRBJ2-2; no reliable D call. Germline CDR1 and CDR2: LGHNA and YNFKEQ. Deletions cut 0 bases from V and 4 bases from J, with 6 bases between. The CDR3 spans 14 residues. The CDR3 reads CASSQDLVTGELFF. Here the CDR3 DNA reads TGTGCCAGCAGCCAAGATTTGGTCACCGGGGAGCTGTTTTTT.

As regards this clonotype: A read error may account for a junction end that differs from germline. The genes are TRBV20-1 and TRBJ2-1, with 15 bases matching TRBD2. Germline V gives CDR1 DFQATT, CDR2 SNEGSKA (reference sequence). CDR3 length: 18 residues. CDR3 sequence reads: CSARERTSGRARYHEQFF. As DNA, the CDR3 is TGCAGTGCTAGAGAGCGGACTAGCGGGAGGGCTCGCTACCATGAGCAGTTCTTC.

This clonotype was counted only a few times. The chain uses TRBV6-5 and TRBJ2-5; D not resolved. This CDR3 spans 15 amino acids. V lost 5 bases and J lost 4, with 17 bases in between. Germline V gene data show CDR1 as MNHEY and CDR2 as SVGAGI. The CDR3 here is CASSTDPVLRETQYF. CDR3 coding DNA: TGTGCCAGCAGTACCGACCCGGTTTTAAGAGAGACCCAGTACTTC.

The chain carries TRBV5-1 and TRBJ1-2; 8 bases are shared with TRBD1. The V gene end was trimmed by 4 bases and the J gene end by 6 bases; junction bases not matched to a gene: 8. Germline-derived CDR1 and CDR2 are SGHRS and YFSETQ. The CDR3 runs 14 residues. The chain's CDR3 is CASSPMGQVDGYTF. The CDR3 DNA is TGCGCCAGCAGCCCTATGGGACAGGTCGATGGCTACACCTTC. The whole variable domain, remainder taken from reference TRBV5-1 and TRBJ1-2, is KAGVTQTPRYLIKTRGQQVTLSCSPISGHRSVSWYQQTPGQGLQFLFEYFSETQRNKGNFPGRFSGRQFSNSRSEMNVSTLELGDSALYLCASSPMGQVDGYTFGSGTRLTVV.

V is TRBV13 and J is TRBJ2-3; 9 bases map to TRBD1. The CDR3 totals 15 residues. J lost 4 bases, V lost 1 base, and 3 bases had no gene match. The V gene's germline CDR1 is PRHDT and CDR2 FYEKMQ (reference sequence). As DNA, the CDR3 is TGTGCCAGCAGCTTAGACAGGGGGCAATCAGATACGCAGTATTTT. Protein sequence: CASSLDRGQSDTQYF.

In its sample, this clonotype was seen a few times. The chain recombines TRBV9 with TRBJ1-4; maybe TRBD1 (5 bases). V was pared by 2 bases and J by 0 bases, with 5 bases between. CDR1 is SGDLS, CDR2 YYNGEE, per germline. The CDR3 covers 14 residues. For the CDR3, the DNA is TGTGCCAGCAGCGTGACAGCAACTAATGAAAAACTGTTTTTT. Protein sequence: CASSVTATNEKLFF.

This chain joins TRBV2 and TRBJ2-2; the D is unclear. V was shortened by 6 bases and J by 4 bases, with 18 bases between the two germline ends. From germline, CDR1 is SNHLY and CDR2 FYNNEI. The CDR3 loop spans 16 amino acids. The CDR3: CASSESWITGTGELFF. CDR3 nucleotide sequence: TGTGCCAGCAGCGAATCCTGGATTACGGGCACCGGGGAGCTGTTTTTT.

This clonotype appeared a few times. The chain uses TRBV27 and TRBJ1-1; D is undetermined. The CDR3 runs to 15 residues. The germline CDR1 and CDR2 sequences are MNHEY and SMNVEV (reference sequence). Trimming removed 0 bases from V and 8 bases from J, with 16 bases in between. The CDR3 DNA reads TGTGCCAGCAGTTTATCGGTTGTAGGGCGTAAGGAAGCTTTCTTT. It translates to CASSLSVVGRKEAFF.